This TCR beta chain was obtained from a study of coeliac disease. Study-wide results and limits: Largely private TRB repertoires meant most sequences were sample-unique. Lower clonality than controls marked TRB and TRG repertoires from active celiac intraepithelial and lamina propria samples.

Profiling relied on immunoSEQ multiplex PCR, and the TCRdb table lists in-frame clones only, not all of them. Among over a thousand clones listed, about nine tenths were seen once. The germline V gene encodes CDR1 SGHAT and CDR2 FQNNGV. Between the trimmed V and J ends, which lost 1 base and 2 bases, there was a span of 7 bases. The length of the CDR3 is 14 residues. For this clone: Its antigen is undetermined.

The chain carries TRBV11-2 and TRBJ2-3; a possible D gene is TRBD1 (5 bases). This clonotype was obtained from a young woman with active celiac disease. The sequencing sample was made of lymphocytes from the gut lamina propria. The CDR3 sequence is CASSLGGPTDTQYF. CDR3 in DNA: TGTGCCAGCAGCTTAGGGGGCCCCACAGATACGCAGTATTTT. Drawing the rest from reference TRBV11-2 and TRBJ2-3, the complete variable domain is EAGVAQSPRYKIIEKRQSVAFWCNPISGHATLYWYQQILGQGPKLLIQFQNNGVVDDSQLPKDRFSAERLKGVDSTLKIQPAKLEDSAVYLCASSLGGPTDTQYFGPGTRLTVL.